A single T cell receptor (beta chain) is shown here with its context. The antigen remains unidentified. The sample is drawn from a study of Tregs in tolerant kidney transplant recipients. Regulatory T cells were sorted from thawed PBMCs rested overnight at 37°C with 200 IU/ml IL-2. Study results and caveats: Biological reproducibility was not directly addressed, but technical replication error appeared minimal. Nucleotide sequences could not be compared across some patients' samples due to primer changes. Expanding Tregs on activated donor B cells appeared to best identify donor-specific TCRbeta clones.

Repertoires were generated with immunoSEQ multiplex PCR, while TCRdb's copy carries only in-frame clones and drops some. Of fewer than 65,000 clones listed, approximately 85% are singletons. V was pared by 5 bases and J by 5 bases, with 13 bases between. This CDR3 is built from 13 residues. From germline, CDR1 is KGHSH and CDR2 LQKENI. The V and J genes are TRBV18 and TRBJ2-7; no clear D. Sample: Tregs from blood, taken before the transplant. This sequence was found in a human donor who received a combined kidney and bone marrow transplant. CDR3 loop: CASSVMATHEQYF. The CDR3 DNA sequence: TGTGCCAGCTCAGTTATGGCGACCCACGAGCAGTACTTC.